The rows below give T cell receptor beta chains drawn from one sample of a study of blood T cell repertoires in COVID-19. The assay was immunoSEQ multiplex PCR, and TCRdb's table has in-frame clones only and misses some. This table has about 230,000 clones, around 84% appearing once. Sequencing was done on a sample of peripheral blood. The origin of the receptors is a man between 40 and 49 years old who had recovered from COVID-19. CDR3s leave out the opening cysteine and the closing phenylalanine or tryptophan.

v_call	j_call	cdr3_aa
TRBV6-2/TRBV6-3	TRBJ2-5	ASSYPTSGRASYQETQY
TRBV5-1	TRBJ1-1	ASSLGQGSSTEAF
TRBV5-6	TRBJ2-5	ASSLSVLDQETQY
TRBV6-6	TRBJ1-5	ASRAETGGQPQH
TRBV5-4	TRBJ2-1	ASSPRDRGNSYEQF
TRBV19	TRBJ2-1	ASSRGGPDNEQF
TRBV4-3	TRBJ1-2	ASSQGTGGRDGYT
TRBV6-5	TRBJ1-1	ASSQITGANAEAF
TRBV25-1	TRBJ2-2	ASSESKGDTGELF
TRBV12-3/TRBV12-4	TRBJ1-2	ASSPGSSYGYT
TRBV14	TRBJ2-1	ASSQGGTSGRGAYNEQF
TRBV10-1	TRBJ2-7	ASSETSSIVQY
TRBV6-1	TRBJ1-2	ASSEVLGAWGYGYT
TRBV11-3	TRBJ2-2	ASSFGQRTGELF
TRBV5-4	TRBJ2-3	ASSSDYSSTDTQY
TRBV6-2/TRBV6-3	TRBJ2-1	ASSYQGTSGYNEQF
TRBV6-6	TRBJ1-3	ASSYGAGNSGNTIY
TRBV29-1	TRBJ1-2	SVGTGGHT
TRBV10-3	TRBJ1-1	AITSTGGTTEAF
TRBV19	TRBJ2-6	ASSISQGLSGANVLT
TRBV18	TRBJ2-7	ASSPGQGSEQY
TRBV6-2/TRBV6-3	TRBJ2-5	ASSWTEQETQY
TRBV6-5	TRBJ2-2	ASSYGTLVGELF
TRBV5-4	TRBJ1-2	ASSSGQGFGYT
TRBV4-1	TRBJ2-5	ASSQLPLAGGRQETQY
TRBV24-1	TRBJ2-3	ATSGSGDTQY
TRBV21-1	TRBJ2-7	ASPLGDSYEQY
TRBV9	TRBJ1-1	ASSPRGGGPTEAF
TRBV7-2	TRBJ2-4	ASSFEGANIQY
TRBV19	TRBJ1-2	ASSIGRAYGYT
TRBV11-3	TRBJ2-1	ASSFSGLSYNEQF
TRBV7-8	TRBJ1-3	ASSLALEGTGNTIY
TRBV6-4	TRBJ1-1	ASSAGTGPFNTEAF
TRBV3-1/TRBV3-2	TRBJ1-4	ASSHLISVDREREKLF
TRBV18	TRBJ1-1	ASQGGGNTEAF
TRBV6-1	TRBJ1-4	ASSDPDRGSGATNEKLF
TRBV5-1	TRBJ1-3	ASSLDRNTIY
TRBV6-5	TRBJ2-7	ASSYSQEDEQY
TRBV5-4	TRBJ2-1	ASSFIGGSGNEQF
TRBV5-1	TRBJ2-2	ASSAGDSDTGELF
TRBV2	TRBJ2-7	ASSPTLVATYEQY
TRBV5-1	TRBJ1-6	ASSFGRGRNSPLH
TRBV11-3	TRBJ2-1	ASSGGRTSGVSYNEQF
TRBV19	TRBJ1-1	ASSTQQGAEAF
TRBV9	TRBJ1-5	ASSVGQNQPQH
TRBV2	TRBJ2-5	ASSESVDFEEKTQY